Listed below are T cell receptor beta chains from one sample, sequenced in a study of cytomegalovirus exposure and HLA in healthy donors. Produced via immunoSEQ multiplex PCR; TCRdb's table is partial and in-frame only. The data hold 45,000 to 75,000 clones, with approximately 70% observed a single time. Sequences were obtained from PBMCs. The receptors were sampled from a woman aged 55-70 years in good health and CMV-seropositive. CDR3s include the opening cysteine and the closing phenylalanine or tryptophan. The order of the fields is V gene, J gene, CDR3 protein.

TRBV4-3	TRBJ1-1	CASSQNTGGAGTEAFF
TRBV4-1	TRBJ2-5	CASSQDRTGGETQYF
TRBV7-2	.	CASSSRQGGYEQYF
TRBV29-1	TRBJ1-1	CSVEGLGYTEAFF
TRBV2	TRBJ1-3	CASAAEGAGNTIYF
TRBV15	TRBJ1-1	CATSRESWRHTEAFF
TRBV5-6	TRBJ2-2	CASSLLASGELFF
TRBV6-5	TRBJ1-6	CASSKAGTVNSPLHF
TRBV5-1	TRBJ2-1	CASSYRTSGIYNEQFF
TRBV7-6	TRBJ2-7	CASSLAGLGTSGAYEQYF
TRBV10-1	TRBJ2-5	CASSDRSTGTQYF
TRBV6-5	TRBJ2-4	CASSYFPRSIQYF
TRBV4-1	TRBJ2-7	CASSSDSTSYEQYF
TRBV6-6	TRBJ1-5	CASSNGGQPQHF
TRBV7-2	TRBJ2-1	CASSFGTVYNEQFF
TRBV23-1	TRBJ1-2	CASSRRQGGYGYTF
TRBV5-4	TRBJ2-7	CASSLDGGGAGEQYF
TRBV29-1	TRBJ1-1	CSVRDTPAEAFF
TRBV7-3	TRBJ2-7	CASSYVGGSYEQYF
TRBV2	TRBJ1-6	CASSEAGTGAVDSPLHF
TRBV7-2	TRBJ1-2	CASNRGDRGRGYTF
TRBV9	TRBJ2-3	CASSVGTITDTQYF